Listed here are 9 T cell receptor beta chains from one sample, sequenced in a study of blood T cell repertoires in COVID-19. Profiled with immunoSEQ multiplex PCR; TCRdb holds only in-frame clones, not every one. The data contain 150,000 to 200,000 clones, 83% of them singletons. Sequences were obtained from peripheral blood. These receptors were taken from a woman in her sixties or seventies who had recovered from COVID-19.

The chain is built from TRBV5-1 and TRBJ1-3, with D perhaps matching TRBD1 (6 bases). V lost 1 base to trimming and J lost 2 bases, with 10 bases between them. The CDR3 runs 15 residues. CDR1 and CDR2 (germline): SGHRS, YFSETQ. CDR3 protein: CASSLSPGAGNTIYF. For the CDR3, the DNA is TGCGCCAGCAGCTTGTCACCAGGGGCTGGAAACACCATATATTTT. Looking up the rest from reference TRBV5-1 and TRBJ1-3 gives the full variable domain: KAGVTQTPRYLIKTRGQQVTLSCSPISGHRSVSWYQQTPGQGLQFLFEYFSETQRNKGNFPGRFSGRQFSNSRSEMNVSTLELGDSALYLCASSLSPGAGNTIYFGEGSWLTVV.

The CDR3 loop is CASSLSRDTEAFF. DNA for the CDR3: TGTGCCAGCAGCTTAAGTAGAGACACTGAAGCTTTCTTT. V and J are TRBV7-2 and TRBJ1-1, with D unresolved. Germline-derived CDR1 and CDR2 are SGHTA and FQGNSA. The V end was cut by 2 bases, the J end by 3 bases, with 7 bases between. There are 13 residues in the CDR3.

The chain combines TRBV5-4 with TRBJ1-3; D gene ambiguous. V lost 4 bases and J lost 0, with 11 bases in between. Germline V gene lookup returns CDR1 SGHNT and CDR2 YYREEE (reference sequence). CDR3 length equals 15 residues. The CDR3 nucleotides read TGTGCCAGCAGCAGGGAGCGCAACTCTGGAAACACCATATATTTT. Protein: CASSRERNSGNTIYF.

This chain connects TRBV7-8 to TRBJ1-6; TRBD1 is a possible D gene (5 bases). The CDR3 is 16 residues long. V lost 7 bases and J 2 bases, leaving 15 bases between the germline ends. In germline, CDR1 is SGHVS, CDR2 FQNEAQ. CDR3 nucleotide sequence: TGTGCCAGCACCCCCTGGCGGACAACCTATAATTCACCCCTCCACTTT. Encoded protein: CASTPWRTTYNSPLHF.

The chain recombines TRBV30 with TRBJ1-5; 8 bases are a match to TRBD1. Germline V CDR1 and CDR2: GTSNPN, SVGIG (reference sequence). The CDR3 has 14 residues. With V trimmed by 4 bases and J by 3 bases, 5 bases remained unmatched. The DNA for the CDR3 is TGTGCCTGGACCCCGGGACAGGTCAATCAGCCCCAGCATTTT. Residues: CAWTPGQVNQPQHF.

The V call is TRBV30, the J call TRBJ1-6; weak D call: TRBD1 (5 bases). This CDR3 is built from 12 residues. Germline values: CDR1 GTSNPN, CDR2 SVGIG (reference sequence). V lost 0 bases and J lost 18, with 15 bases in between. CDR3 sequence reads: CAWSVGPGPHHF. The CDR3 nucleotides are TGTGCCTGGAGTGTAGGCCCAGGGCCGCACCACTTT.

This clone has just one count. This chain connects TRBV5-4 to TRBJ2-3; maybe TRBD1 (6 bases). The germline gives CDR1 SGHNT, CDR2 YYREEE (reference sequence). V was shortened by 2 bases and J by 5 bases, with 15 bases between the two germline ends. The CDR3 totals 15 residues. The CDR3 DNA reads TGTGCCAGCAGCTTCCGCCTGGGGGCAGGAGATACGCAGTATTTT. Translating gives CASSFRLGAGDTQYF.

The rearrangement joins TRBV5-1 to TRBJ1-5, with D hard to call. V was cut by 4 bases and J by 7 bases, with 15 bases left in between. CDR1 and CDR2 from the germline V gene are SGHRS and YFSETQ. This CDR3 region has 14 residues. CDR3 nucleotides: TGCGCCAGCAGCCGGGGTGGCGGGAGCCAGCCCCAGCATTTT. Amino acid sequence: CASSRGGGSQPQHF.

This chain joins TRBV28 and TRBJ2-5, with 10 positions matching TRBD2. After removal of 10 bases from V and 1 base from J, the junction contained 6 bases not matched to a gene. The CDR3 loop spans 14 amino acids. The V gene's germline CDR1 is MDHEN and CDR2 SYDVKM. The CDR3 nucleotides read TGTGCCACCAGACGGACTAGCGGCCAAGAGACCCAGTACTTC. It translates to CATRRTSGQETQYF.